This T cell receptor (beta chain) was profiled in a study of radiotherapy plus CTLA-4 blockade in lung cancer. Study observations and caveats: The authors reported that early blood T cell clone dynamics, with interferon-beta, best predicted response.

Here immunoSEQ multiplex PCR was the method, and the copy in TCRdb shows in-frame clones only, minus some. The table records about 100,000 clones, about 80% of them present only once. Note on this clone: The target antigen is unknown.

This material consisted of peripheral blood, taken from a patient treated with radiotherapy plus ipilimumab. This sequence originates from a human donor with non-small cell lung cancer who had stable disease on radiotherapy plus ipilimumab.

The CDR3 loop reads CASSDYRGSNQPQHF. In nucleotides, the CDR3 is TGTGCCAGCAGTGACTACAGGGGTAGCAATCAGCCCCAGCATTTT. V is TRBV6-1 and J is TRBJ1-5, with 7 nucleotides matching TRBD1. CDR3 length: 15 residues. Per the germline V gene, CDR1 is MNHNS and CDR2 is SASEGT. Trimming removed 3 bases from V and 0 bases from J; junction bases left unmatched: 2.